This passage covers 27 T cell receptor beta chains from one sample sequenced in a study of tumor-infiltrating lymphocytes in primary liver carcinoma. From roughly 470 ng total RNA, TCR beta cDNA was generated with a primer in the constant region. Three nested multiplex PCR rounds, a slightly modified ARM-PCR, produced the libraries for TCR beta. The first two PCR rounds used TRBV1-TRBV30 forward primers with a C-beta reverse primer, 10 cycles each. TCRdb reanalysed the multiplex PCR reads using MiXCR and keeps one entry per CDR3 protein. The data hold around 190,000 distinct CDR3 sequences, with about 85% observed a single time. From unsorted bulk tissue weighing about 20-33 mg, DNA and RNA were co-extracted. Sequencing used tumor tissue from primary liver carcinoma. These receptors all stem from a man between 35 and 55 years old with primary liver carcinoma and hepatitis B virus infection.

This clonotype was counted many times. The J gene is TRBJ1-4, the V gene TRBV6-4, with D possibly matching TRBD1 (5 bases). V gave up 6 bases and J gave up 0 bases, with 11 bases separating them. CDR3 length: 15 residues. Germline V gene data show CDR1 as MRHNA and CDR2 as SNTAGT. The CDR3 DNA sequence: TGTGCCAGCAGCCCCGGGGGTTCAACTAATGAAAAACTGTTTTTT. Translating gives CASSPGGSTNEKLFF.

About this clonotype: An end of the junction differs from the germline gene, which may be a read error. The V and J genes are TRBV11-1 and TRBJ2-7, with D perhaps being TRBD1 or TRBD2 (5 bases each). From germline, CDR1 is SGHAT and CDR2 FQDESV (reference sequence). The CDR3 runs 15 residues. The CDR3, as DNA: TGTGCCAGCGGCTCATCCCGGGACCCCTCCTACGAGCTGTACTTC. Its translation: CASGSSRDPSYELYF.

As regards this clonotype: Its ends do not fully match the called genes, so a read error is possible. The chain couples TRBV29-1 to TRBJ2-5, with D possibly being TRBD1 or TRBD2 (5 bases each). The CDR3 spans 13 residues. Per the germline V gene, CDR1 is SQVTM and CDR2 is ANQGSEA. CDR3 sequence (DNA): TGCAACGTTGATGGGACGGTTCGAGAGACCCAGTACTTC. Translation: CNVDGTVRETQYF.

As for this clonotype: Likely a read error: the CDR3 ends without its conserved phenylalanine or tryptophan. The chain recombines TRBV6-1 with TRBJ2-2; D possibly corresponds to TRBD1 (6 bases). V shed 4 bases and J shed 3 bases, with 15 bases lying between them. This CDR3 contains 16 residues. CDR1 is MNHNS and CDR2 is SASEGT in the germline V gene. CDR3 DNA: TGTGCCAGCAGTGTCAAGGGACACCACTACACCGGGGAGCTGTTTCTT. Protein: CASSVKGHHYTGELFL.

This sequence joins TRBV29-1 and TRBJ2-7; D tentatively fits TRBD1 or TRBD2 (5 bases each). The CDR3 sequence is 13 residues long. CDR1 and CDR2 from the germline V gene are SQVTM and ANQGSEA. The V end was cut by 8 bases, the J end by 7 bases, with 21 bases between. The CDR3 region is CSISRGPTGEQYF. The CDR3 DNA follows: TGCAGCATTTCTCGGGGCCCTACTGGGGAGCAGTACTTC.

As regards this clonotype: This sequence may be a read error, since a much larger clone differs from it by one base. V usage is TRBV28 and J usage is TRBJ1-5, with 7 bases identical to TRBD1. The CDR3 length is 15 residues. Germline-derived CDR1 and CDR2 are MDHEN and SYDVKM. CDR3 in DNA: TGTGCCACCAGTTTACCCGGACAGGGCAATCAGCCCCAGCATTTT. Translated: CATSLPGQGNQPQHF.

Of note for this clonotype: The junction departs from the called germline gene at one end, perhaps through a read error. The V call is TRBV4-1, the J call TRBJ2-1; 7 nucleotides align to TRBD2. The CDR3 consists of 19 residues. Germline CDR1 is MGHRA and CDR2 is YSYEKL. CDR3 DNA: TGCACCAGCAGCCCAGACCGAGGAGGGAGGGCCAGGGTTCGCAATGAACAGTTCTTC. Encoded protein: CTSSPDRGGRARVRNEQFF.

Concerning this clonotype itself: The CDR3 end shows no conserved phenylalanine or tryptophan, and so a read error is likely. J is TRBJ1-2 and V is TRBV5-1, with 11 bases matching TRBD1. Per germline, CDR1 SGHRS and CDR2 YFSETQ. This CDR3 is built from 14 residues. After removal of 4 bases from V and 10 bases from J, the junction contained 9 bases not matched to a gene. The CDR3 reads CASSPWTGGDAYTL. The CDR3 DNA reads TGCGCCAGCAGCCCTTGGACAGGGGGCGATGCCTACACCTTA.

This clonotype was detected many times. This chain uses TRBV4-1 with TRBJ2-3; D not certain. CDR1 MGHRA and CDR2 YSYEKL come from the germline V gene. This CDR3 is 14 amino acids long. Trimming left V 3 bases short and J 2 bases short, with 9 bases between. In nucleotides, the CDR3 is TGCGCCAGCAGCCACCCCCATATCACAGATACGCAGTATTTT. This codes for CASSHPHITDTQYF.

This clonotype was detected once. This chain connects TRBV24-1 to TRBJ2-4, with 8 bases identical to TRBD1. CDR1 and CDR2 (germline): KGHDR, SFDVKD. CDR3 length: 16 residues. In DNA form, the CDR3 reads TGTATCACCAGTGAAGACAGGGGCGCCTACAAAAACATTCAGTACTTC. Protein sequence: CITSEDRGAYKNIQYF.

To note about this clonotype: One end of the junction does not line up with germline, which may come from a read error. The CDR3 DNA reads TGTGTGAACAGTTACTCGATTGGGGGCGGAGCTGAAGCTTCCTTT. This sequence encodes CVNSYSIGGGAEASF. The V call is TRBV6-5, the J call TRBJ1-1; tentatively, D is TRBD1 (6 bases). The CDR3 is 15 amino acids. Germline V gives CDR1 MNHEY, CDR2 SVGAGI.

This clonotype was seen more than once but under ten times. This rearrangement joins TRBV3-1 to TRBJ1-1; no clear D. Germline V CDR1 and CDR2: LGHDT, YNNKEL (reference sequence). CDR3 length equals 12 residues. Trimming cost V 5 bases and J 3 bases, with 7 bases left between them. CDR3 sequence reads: CASSNGYTEAFF. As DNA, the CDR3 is TGTGCCAGCAGCAATGGGTACACTGAAGCTTTCTTT.

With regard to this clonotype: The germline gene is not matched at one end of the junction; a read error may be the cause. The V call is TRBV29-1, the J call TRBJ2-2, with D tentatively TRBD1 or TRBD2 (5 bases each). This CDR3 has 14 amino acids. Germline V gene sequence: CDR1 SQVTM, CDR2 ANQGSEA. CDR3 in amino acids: CSVLGPGPSGELYF. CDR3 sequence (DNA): TGCAGCGTCCTAGGTCCGGGACCCTCCGGGGAGCTGTATTTT.

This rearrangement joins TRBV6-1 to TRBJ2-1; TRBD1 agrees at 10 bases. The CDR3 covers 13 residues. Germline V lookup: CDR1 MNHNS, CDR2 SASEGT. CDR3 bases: TGTGTCAACAGTGAAGGGACAGGGGATGTGCAGTTCTTC. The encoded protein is CVNSEGTGDVQFF.

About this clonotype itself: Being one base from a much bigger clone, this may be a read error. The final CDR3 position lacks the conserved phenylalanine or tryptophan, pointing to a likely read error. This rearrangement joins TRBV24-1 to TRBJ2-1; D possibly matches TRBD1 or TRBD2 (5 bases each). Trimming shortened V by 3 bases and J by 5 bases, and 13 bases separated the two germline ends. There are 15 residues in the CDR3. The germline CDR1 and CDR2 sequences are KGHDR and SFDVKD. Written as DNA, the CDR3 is TGTGCCACCAGTGATATTCAGGGAGCGAACAATGAGCAGTTCTAC. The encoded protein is CATSDIQGANNEQFY.

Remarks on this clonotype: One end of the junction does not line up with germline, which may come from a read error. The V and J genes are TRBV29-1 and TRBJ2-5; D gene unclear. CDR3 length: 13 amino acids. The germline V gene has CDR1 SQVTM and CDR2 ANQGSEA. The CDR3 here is CSVEASVRETHYF. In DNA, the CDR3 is TGCAGCGTTGAAGCCTCGGTACGAGAAACCCATTACTTC.

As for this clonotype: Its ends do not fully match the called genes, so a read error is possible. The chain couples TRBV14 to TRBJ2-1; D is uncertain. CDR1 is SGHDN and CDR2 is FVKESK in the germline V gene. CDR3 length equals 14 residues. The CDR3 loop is CASSPKVFGNEQFF. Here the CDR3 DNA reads TGTGCCAGTAGCCCGAAAGTTTTTGGCAATGAGCAGTTCTTC.

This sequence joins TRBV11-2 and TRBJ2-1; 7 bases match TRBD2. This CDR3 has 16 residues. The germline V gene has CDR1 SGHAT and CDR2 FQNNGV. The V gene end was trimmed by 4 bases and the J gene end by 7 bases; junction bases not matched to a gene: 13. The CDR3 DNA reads TGTGCCAGCAGCTACCCAGGGACTAACGGTAGTAATGAGCAGTTCTTC. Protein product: CASSYPGTNGSNEQFF.

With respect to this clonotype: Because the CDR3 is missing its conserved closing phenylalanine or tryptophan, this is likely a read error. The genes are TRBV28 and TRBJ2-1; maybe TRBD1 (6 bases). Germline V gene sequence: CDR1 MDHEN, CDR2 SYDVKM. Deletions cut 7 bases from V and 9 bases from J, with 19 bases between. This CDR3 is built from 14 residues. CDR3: CASTGQCSLSEQFS. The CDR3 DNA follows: TGTGCCAGCACCGGACAGTGTAGCCTAAGTGAGCAGTTCTCC.

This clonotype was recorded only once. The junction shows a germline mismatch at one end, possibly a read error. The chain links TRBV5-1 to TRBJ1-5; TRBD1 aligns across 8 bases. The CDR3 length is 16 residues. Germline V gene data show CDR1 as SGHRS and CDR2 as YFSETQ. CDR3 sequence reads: CASSRGEQGVNQPQHF. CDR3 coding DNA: TGCGCCAGCAGCCGGGGGGAACAGGGGGTAAATCAGCCCCAACATTTT.

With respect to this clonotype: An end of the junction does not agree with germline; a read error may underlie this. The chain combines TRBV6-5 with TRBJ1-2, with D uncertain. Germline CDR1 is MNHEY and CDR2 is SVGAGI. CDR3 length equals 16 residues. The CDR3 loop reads CASSSGVGVVNDGCTF. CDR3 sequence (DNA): TGTGCTAGCAGTTCCGGGGTCGGGGTTGTCAACGATGGCTGCACCTTC.

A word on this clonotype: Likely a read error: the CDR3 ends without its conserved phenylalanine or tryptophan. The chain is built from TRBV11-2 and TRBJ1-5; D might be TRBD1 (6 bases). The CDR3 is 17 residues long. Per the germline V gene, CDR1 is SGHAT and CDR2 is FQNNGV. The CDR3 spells CTSSLVGVTGSNKPQHS. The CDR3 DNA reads TGTACCAGCAGCTTAGTAGGGGTAACAGGGAGCAATAAGCCCCAGCATTCT.

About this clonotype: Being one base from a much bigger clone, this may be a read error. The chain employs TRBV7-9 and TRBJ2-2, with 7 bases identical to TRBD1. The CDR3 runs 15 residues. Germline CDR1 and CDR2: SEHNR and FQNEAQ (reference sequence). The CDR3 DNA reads TGTGCCAGCAGCCGTGACAGGGAGAACACCGGGGAGCGGTTTTTT. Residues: CASSRDRENTGERFF.

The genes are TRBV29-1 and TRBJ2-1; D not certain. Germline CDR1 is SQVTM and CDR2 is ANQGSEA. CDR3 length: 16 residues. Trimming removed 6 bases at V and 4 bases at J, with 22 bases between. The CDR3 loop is CSVEFLELSEYNEQFF. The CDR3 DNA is TGCAGCGTGGAATTTTTGGAGCTGTCGGAGTACAATGAGCAGTTCTTC.

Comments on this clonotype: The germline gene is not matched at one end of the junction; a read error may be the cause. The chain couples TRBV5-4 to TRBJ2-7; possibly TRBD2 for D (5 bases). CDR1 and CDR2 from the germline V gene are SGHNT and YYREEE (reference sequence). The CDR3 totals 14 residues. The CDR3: CVSSEADWAPEQYF. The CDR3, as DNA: TGTGTCAGCAGTGAGGCGGACTGGGCCCCCGAGCAGTACTTC.

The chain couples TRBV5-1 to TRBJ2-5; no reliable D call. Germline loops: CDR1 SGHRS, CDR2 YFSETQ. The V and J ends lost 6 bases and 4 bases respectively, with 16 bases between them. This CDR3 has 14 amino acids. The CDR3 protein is CASTPHSRRETQYF. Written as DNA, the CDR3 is TGCGCCAGCACCCCCCATTCCAGGAGAGAGACCCAGTACTTC.

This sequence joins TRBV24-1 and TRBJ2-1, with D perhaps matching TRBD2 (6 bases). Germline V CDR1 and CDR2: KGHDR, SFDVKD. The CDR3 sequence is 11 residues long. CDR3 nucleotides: TGTCCCTCGGGGCGGGATGATGAGCAGTTCTTC. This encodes CPSGRDDEQFF.